The 11 T cell receptor beta chains in this list originate from one sample, sequenced in a study of T cell responses to AZD1222 COVID-19 vaccine. Assay used: immunoSEQ multiplex PCR; TCRdb lists only in-frame clones, some missing. The sample has fewer than 150,000 clones, more than 85% seen once; the top ten hold 6% to 8%. The sequenced sample was peripheral blood, obtained 28 days after the second AZD1222 dose. The receptor set was obtained from an adult who received the AZD1222 COVID-19 vaccine.

The chain combines TRBV7-8 with TRBJ1-2; the D gene is possibly TRBD1 (5 bases). V shed 5 bases and J shed 3 bases, with 13 bases lying between them. From germline, CDR1 is SGHVS and CDR2 FQNEAQ. The CDR3 is made up of 14 amino acids. This CDR3 reads CASSRGAQYYGYTF. The CDR3 coding sequence is TGTGCCAGCAGCCGAGGGGCTCAATACTATGGCTACACCTTC.

The chain combines TRBV29-1 with TRBJ1-2; D is uncertain. The V and J ends lost 4 bases and 8 bases respectively, with 14 bases between them. This CDR3 region has 12 residues. Germline CDR1 reads SQVTM; CDR2 reads ANQGSEA. The CDR3 DNA reads as TGCAGCGTTGGGACCGTGTTGGAGGGCTACACCTTC. Translated, it gives CSVGTVLEGYTF.

The chain employs TRBV7-9 and TRBJ2-7; D tentatively fits TRBD1 or TRBD2 (6 bases each). Germline values: CDR1 SEHNR, CDR2 FQNEAQ (reference sequence). The CDR3 has 15 residues. V was pared by 5 bases and J by 0 bases, with 14 bases between. The CDR3 loop reads CASSEGGSVSYEQYF. The CDR3 bases are TGTGCCAGCAGCGAAGGGGGGAGCGTCTCCTACGAGCAGTACTTC.

Of note for this clone: At one end, the junction sequence differs from germline, possibly due to a read error. The chain is built from TRBV7-7 and TRBJ1-4; 8 bases map to TRBD1. Germline loops: CDR1 SSHAT, CDR2 FNYEAQ (reference sequence). This CDR3 contains 14 residues. CDR3 loop: CASSLRGRDEKLFF. The CDR3 nucleotides read TGTGCTAGCAGCCTCAGGGGGCGAGATGAAAAACTGTTTTTT.

The chain couples TRBV6-5 to TRBJ1-2; no clear D gene. V gave up 10 bases and J gave up 8 bases, with 26 bases separating them. The CDR3 loop spans 15 amino acids. Germline CDR1 MNHEY, CDR2 SVGAGI. The CDR3 coding sequence is TGTGCCACCAAACGCACCCACGACGGTGGCGGGGGCTACACCTTC. Translating gives CATKRTHDGGGGYTF.

This chain uses TRBV4-1 with TRBJ1-6; D is ambiguous. In germline, CDR1 is MGHRA, CDR2 YSYEKL. The germline V and J ends were trimmed by 1 base and 6 bases, with 7 bases remaining between them. This CDR3 is 14 amino acids long. CDR3 amino acids: CASSQVRFNSPLHF. In nucleotides, the CDR3 is TGCGCCAGCAGCCAAGTCAGGTTTAATTCACCCCTCCACTTT.

V gene TRBV6-5 combines with J gene TRBJ1-3; possible D gene TRBD1, 5 bases. The CDR3 is 15 amino acids. V lost 3 bases to trimming and J lost 3 bases, with 12 bases between them. In germline, CDR1 is MNHEY, CDR2 SVGAGI. The CDR3 DNA sequence: TGTGCCAGCAGTTATCCTAGGGGCTTTGGAAACACCATATATTTT. Translated: CASSYPRGFGNTIYF.

This clone was recorded only once. This chain joins TRBV6-2 or TRBV6-3 and TRBJ2-2; the D is unclear. From germline, CDR1 is MNHEY and CDR2 SVGEGT. This CDR3 is built from 11 residues. The V and J ends lost 5 bases and 7 bases respectively, with 5 bases between them. The CDR3 protein is CASSAVGELFF. The CDR3 nucleotides read TGTGCCAGCAGTGCTGTCGGGGAGCTGTTTTTT.

V and J are TRBV6-5 and TRBJ2-6; 9 nucleotides line up with TRBD2. The CDR3 is 15 amino acids. Germline lookup yields CDR1 MNHEY and CDR2 SVGAGI. V shed 7 bases and J 4 bases; nucleotides not matched to a gene: 5. This CDR3 is CASTGLAMGANVLTF. DNA for the CDR3: TGTGCCAGCACAGGACTAGCGATGGGGGCCAACGTCCTGACTTTC.

V gene TRBV5-1 combines with J gene TRBJ2-2; 9 nucleotides line up with TRBD1. CDR1 is SGHRS, CDR2 YFSETQ, per germline. This CDR3 is 15 amino acids long. After removal of 6 bases from V and 1 base from J, the junction contained 4 bases not matched to a gene. CDR3 sequence reads: CASKGDRENTGELFF. CDR3 nucleotides: TGCGCCAGCAAGGGGGACAGGGAGAACACCGGGGAGCTGTTTTTT.

The rearrangement joins TRBV9 to TRBJ2-1; TRBD2 matches 7 bases. Germline trimming cut 3 bases from V and 8 bases from J; bases unmatched to any gene: 2. This CDR3 contains 12 residues. Germline lookup yields CDR1 SGDLS and CDR2 YYNGEE. CDR3 in amino acids: CASSGLAHEQFF. DNA for the CDR3: TGTGCCAGCAGCGGACTAGCCCATGAGCAGTTCTTC.